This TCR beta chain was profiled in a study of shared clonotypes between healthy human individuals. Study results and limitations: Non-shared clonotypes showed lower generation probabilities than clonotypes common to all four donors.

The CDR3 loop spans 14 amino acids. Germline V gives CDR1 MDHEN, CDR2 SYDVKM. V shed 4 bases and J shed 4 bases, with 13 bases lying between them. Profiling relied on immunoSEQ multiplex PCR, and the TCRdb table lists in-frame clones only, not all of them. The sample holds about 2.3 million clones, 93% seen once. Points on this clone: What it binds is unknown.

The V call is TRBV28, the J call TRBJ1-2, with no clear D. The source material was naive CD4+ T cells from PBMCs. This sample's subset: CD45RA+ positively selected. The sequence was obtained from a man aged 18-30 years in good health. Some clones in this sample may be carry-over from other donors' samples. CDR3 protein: CASSSEEAPYGYTF. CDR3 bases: TGTGCCAGCAGTTCCGAGGAGGCCCCCTATGGCTACACCTTC.